Reported below is one TCR beta chain. Its cognate antigen is unknown. The PCR used 60 Vbeta and 13 Jbeta primers. Method: immunoSEQ multiplex PCR; TCRdb's copy keeps in-frame clones and lacks some. Among about 64,000 clones listed, roughly 65% were seen once. This entry belongs to a study of cytomegalovirus exposure and HLA in healthy donors. J lost 1 base, V lost 6 bases, and 5 bases had no gene match. CDR1 is MNHEY, CDR2 SVGAGI, per germline. The CDR3 spans 15 residues. Study findings and constraints: Fewer N-insertions (relative to the 666-donor mean) were reportedly seen in an Asian-associated ancestry cluster in a later analysis.

These donors, healthy bone marrow donors, were studied. The origin of this receptor is a male donor in good health and CMV-seropositive. The sample taken for sequencing was PBMCs. J is TRBJ1-5 and V is TRBV6-5; 8 nucleotides match TRBD1. CDR3 loop: CASSLDRESNQPQHF. CDR3 coding DNA: TGTGCCAGCAGCCTGGACAGGGAAAGCAATCAGCCCCAGCATTTT.